These T cell receptor beta chains were read from a single sample in a study of T-cell memory formation after mild COVID-19. MiXCR, applied by TCRdb to the 5' RACE reads, yields one record per CDR3 protein. The repertoire has just over 400,000 distinct CDR3 sequences, less than 25% of them found once; the top ten carry about 12%. Sequencing input: PBMCs or a T cell subset sorted from them (not recorded which). These TCRs come from an adult woman who had mild COVID-19 (a few samples of this study predate the infection). Cell type and time point are not known. The conserved cysteine and the conserved F or W are not part of the CDR3 here. A D gene is named only where the DNA matches it firmly.

TRBJ2-5,TRBV5-1,.,ASSLDRGYQETQY
TRBJ2-7,TRBV30,TRBD2,AWSGGLAVYEQY
TRBJ2-3,TRBV12-3/TRBV12-4,TRBD2,ASRGLAGTSTDTQY
TRBJ2-7,TRBV12-3/TRBV12-4,.,ASTPQVGGPYEQY
TRBJ2-5,TRBV7-8,.,ASSLIGGVETQY
TRBJ2-1,TRBV7-9,.,ASSSVLYLQEPNEQF
TRBJ1-5,TRBV11-2,.,ASSPIFTRYYWSRRGINQPQH
TRBJ2-7,TRBV6-5,TRBD1,ASSYGTGPYEQY
TRBJ2-3,TRBV5-1,.,ASSLEQTGDTQY
TRBJ1-2,TRBV27,.,ASSLYGTNNGYT
TRBJ2-7,TRBV2,TRBD2,ASRRSGGRNEQY
TRBJ2-7,TRBV5-1,TRBD2,ASSSPGGANEQY
TRBJ2-6,TRBV5-1,.,ASSLEHGANVLT
TRBJ1-1,TRBV20-1,TRBD1,SARGLGLSGTEAF
TRBJ2-1,TRBV6-1,TRBD2,ASSETGGEQF
TRBJ2-7,TRBV12-3/TRBV12-4,.,ASSFHRLYEQY
TRBJ2-2,TRBV25-1,.,ASSEGQRAGELF
TRBJ1-2,TRBV12-3/TRBV12-4,.,ASSLAAWGYT
TRBJ1-5,TRBV24-1,.,ATSDFGERDGQPQH
TRBJ2-3,TRBV28,.,ASSKWAGSTDTQY
TRBJ1-1,TRBV6-6,.,ASSYSTLDRNTEAF
TRBJ2-5,TRBV20-1,.,SVLPGQGIETQY
TRBJ2-7,TRBV11-2,.,ASSLSYTRKDYEQY
TRBJ1-2,TRBV20-1,.,SARTDPVGYT
TRBJ2-7,TRBV6-5,.,ASSYMGGAVTYEQY
TRBJ2-1,TRBV7-9,TRBD1,ALQGVHEQF
TRBJ2-7,TRBV15,.,ATSRDVGYGYEQY
TRBJ2-2,TRBV15,TRBD1,ATSRDSGNRGTGELF
TRBJ2-7,TRBV5-1,TRBD1,ASSFGTDRSYEQY
TRBJ2-3,TRBV20-1,TRBD1,SAKRTGDTDTQY
TRBJ1-1,TRBV12-3/TRBV12-4,.,ASSGGSTEAF
TRBJ1-1,TRBV12-3/TRBV12-4,.,ASSLKANTEAF
TRBJ2-7,TRBV5-6,.,ASSLAGTGFYEQY
TRBJ1-1,TRBV9,.,ASSVEGRGEAF
TRBJ1-5,TRBV7-9,.,ASSLAGRGSNQPQH
TRBJ2-2,TRBV7-6,TRBD1,ASSSQGTAGELF
TRBJ1-6,TRBV5-1,TRBD1,ASSSGQGDVDSPLH
TRBJ2-4,TRBV7-6,.,ASSPNPPLAKNIQY
TRBJ2-3,TRBV12-3/TRBV12-4,.,ASSPSGSTDTQY
TRBJ1-1,TRBV12-5,.,ASGLGGQTEAF
TRBJ2-1,TRBV5-1,.,ASSLGQDEQF
TRBJ2-5,TRBV12-3/TRBV12-4,.,ASSSGQTKTQY
TRBJ2-5,TRBV7-7,TRBD2,ASSLGALAGVTETQY
TRBJ1-1,TRBV5-1,.,ASSQQWGLEAF
TRBJ2-2,TRBV7-9,.,ASSLVLSTGELF
TRBJ2-6,TRBV7-8,TRBD2,ASSLVGLDLSGANVLT
TRBJ2-5,TRBV20-1,.,SAIEAGMQETQY